This TCR beta chain was recovered during a study of T cell responses to AZD1222 COVID-19 vaccine. Study-level background: Second-dose schedules of about 4 or about 12 weeks were combined.

Notes on the study in general: White British ancestry dominated among donors, who included more females, and clonal diversity was possibly underestimated. Of the AZD1222 recipients, only 5 to 7 were seropositive at baseline. Repertoires were obtained only post-peak T cell response.

This clone was detected only once. Its antigen is currently unknown. Libraries were prepared by immunoSEQ multiplex PCR; TCRdb keeps only in-frame clonotypes and omits some of them. Of 94,000 or so clones in the sample, approximately 90% are singletons; the top ten hold around 1.6%. Germline V gene sequence: CDR1 MDHEN, CDR2 SYDVKM. This CDR3 has 16 amino acids. Trimming at V came to 3 bases and at J to 4 bases, leaving 9 bases not matched to a gene. Sequenced here: peripheral blood, sampled on day 0 of AZD1222 vaccination. The chain has TRBV28 and TRBJ1-2; 9 nucleotides agree with TRBD1. This TCR was sampled from an adult in good health. The chain's CDR3 is CASSFWTGALSYGYTF. The CDR3 DNA is TGTGCCAGCAGTTTCTGGACAGGGGCCCTTTCCTATGGCTACACCTTC.